This is a list of T cell receptor beta chains from one sample in a study of OX40 agonist ivuxolimab in advanced cancers. Assay used: immunoSEQ multiplex PCR; TCRdb lists only in-frame clones, some missing. The table has tens of thousands of clones, under 90% seen once. Sequencing used CD4+ or CD8+ T cells sorted from blood, obtained in a trial of the OX40 agonist ivuxolimab. These receptors were obtained from an adult with an advanced solid tumor such as melanoma, head and neck, liver or kidney cancer. Both conserved end residues are part of each CDR3. The D gene is left open where the match is weak. Where a row states a size, it is once, few, many or the class of an expanded clone; other rows omit it.

D gene,J gene,V gene,clone size,CDR3 DNA,CDR3 protein
.,TRBJ2-7,TRBV28,few,TGTGCCAGCAGTTTGAGGGGCGGCTCCTACGAGCAGTACTTC,CASSLRGGSYEQYF
.,TRBJ2-1,TRBV2,few,TGTGCCAGTTCCGGGACGAGTTCCTACAATGAGCAGTTCTTC,CASSGTSSYNEQFF
TRBD2,TRBJ2-1,TRBV11-3,.,TGTGCCAGCAGCTTGACTAGCCCGGTTCCTGAGCAGTTCTTC,CASSLTSPVPEQFF
.,TRBJ1-3,TRBV5-4,.,TGTGCCAGCAGCTCCGTCTCTGGAAACACCATATATTTT,CASSSVSGNTIYF
TRBD1,TRBJ2-5,TRBV18,.,TGTGCCAGCTCACCGCCGGGACAGGGGGCCGGGGAGACCCAGTACTTC,CASSPPGQGAGETQYF
TRBD1,TRBJ1-1,TRBV5-1,.,TGCGCCAGCAGCGGACAGGGGAACACTGAAGCTTTCTTT,CASSGQGNTEAFF
.,TRBJ2-1,TRBV15,.,TGTGCCACCAGCAGGGCCCTCAGGGGCTCCTACAATGAGCAGTTCTTC,CATSRALRGSYNEQFF
TRBD1,TRBJ1-1,TRBV14,medium-sized,TGTGCCAGCAGCCAAGATACAGGGGTATGGGACACTGAAGCTTTCTTT,CASSQDTGVWDTEAFF
.,TRBJ2-3,TRBV7-9,few,TGTGCCAGCAGCCCCAGGGGTCCAGATACGCAGTATTTT,CASSPRGPDTQYF
.,TRBJ2-4,TRBV4-3,.,TGCGCCAGCAGCTCGGGCAGGGGAAACATTCAGTACTTC,CASSSGRGNIQYF
.,TRBJ2-5,TRBV10-2,.,TGCGCCAGCAGTGACGGGAAAAGGGACCAAGAGACCCAGTACTTC,CASSDGKRDQETQYF
.,TRBJ1-1,TRBV2,.,TGTGCCAGCAGCAAGTACACTGAAGCTTTCTTT,CASSKYTEAFF
.,TRBJ2-5,TRBV5-1,.,TGCGCCAGCAGCTTGGGGGCAGCAGGACAAGAGACCCAGTACTTC,CASSLGAAGQETQYF
TRBD2,TRBJ2-2,TRBV2,few,TGTGCCAGCAGTGATGGACTAGCGGGAGTAGTCAACACCGGGGAGCTGTTTTTT,CASSDGLAGVVNTGELFF
.,TRBJ2-7,TRBV19,.,TGTGCCAGTAGTATCTCGACTAGTAGCTACGAGCAGTACTTC,CASSISTSSYEQYF
.,TRBJ2-3,TRBV6-5,.,TGTGCCAGCAGGCACACAGATACGCAGTATTTT,CASRHTDTQYF
.,TRBJ2-5,TRBV5-1,once,TGCGCCAGCAGCTCATACGGGGACCAGCGAGAGACCCAGTACTTC,CASSSYGDQRETQYF
.,TRBJ2-7,TRBV5-4,.,TGTGCCAGCAGCTTCGGAGGGGAGAGCGGGGAGCAGTACTTC,CASSFGGESGEQYF
TRBD2,TRBJ2-5,TRBV2,.,TGTGCCAGCAGTGACATTCCGGGACTAGTAATGGAGACCCAGTACTTC,CASSDIPGLVMETQYF
.,TRBJ2-1,TRBV6-5,.,TGTGCCAGCAGTTATCGGGGGATGAATGAGCAGTTCTTC,CASSYRGMNEQFF
TRBD2,TRBJ2-7,TRBV6-5,.,TGTGCCAGCAGTTACTCGGGACTAGCGGCCTACGAGCAGTACTTC,CASSYSGLAAYEQYF
.,TRBJ2-2,TRBV6-6,.,TGTGCCAGCACTTACGTTTCCCAGGGTCCCGGGGAGCTGTTTTTT,CASTYVSQGPGELFF
.,TRBJ2-7,TRBV7-2,.,TGTGCCAGCAGCTTATCCGCCAGGAACGAGCAGTACTTC,CASSLSARNEQYF
TRBD1,TRBJ2-3,TRBV6-5,.,TGTGCCAGCAGTTATGCGGCAGGGGGCGCAGATACGCAGTATTTT,CASSYAAGGADTQYF
.,TRBJ2-3,TRBV11-2,.,TGTGCCAGCAGGTTTGCGGGGGCGGGCACAGATACGCAGTATTTT,CASRFAGAGTDTQYF
.,TRBJ2-3,TRBV2,.,TGTGCCAGCCAGAGCACAGATACGCAGTATTTT,CASQSTDTQYF
TRBD1,TRBJ2-2,TRBV5-1,.,TGCGCCAGCAGGGATGACAGGGGAGGTACCGGGGAGCTGTTTTTT,CASRDDRGGTGELFF
.,TRBJ1-3,TRBV5-1,.,TGCGCCAGCAGCGCCGACAGGACGGACTCTGGAAACACCATATATTTT,CASSADRTDSGNTIYF
.,TRBJ2-1,TRBV11-2,.,TGTGCCAGCAGCCCGTCGGTTGCGCCGAGCTCCTACAATGAGCAGTTCTTC,CASSPSVAPSSYNEQFF
.,TRBJ2-7,TRBV27,.,TGTGCCAGCAGTTTAATCGGCGGTTCCTACGAGCAGTACTTC,CASSLIGGSYEQYF
.,TRBJ2-7,TRBV6-5,.,TGTGCCAGCAGTTACGGGGCCGCCACCTACGAGCAGTACTTC,CASSYGAATYEQYF
TRBD1,TRBJ2-2,TRBV7-9,.,TGTGCCACCCGACAGGGGGGCTCTACCCCGGAGCTGTTTTTT,CATRQGGSTPELFF
TRBD1,TRBJ2-3,TRBV5-1,.,TGCGCCAGCAGCTTGACGGACAGGGGGGTGGGAGATACGCAGTATTTT,CASSLTDRGVGDTQYF
TRBD1,TRBJ2-4,TRBV6-1,.,TGTGCCAGCAGTGCAACAGGGGGCCCAGACATTCAGTACTTC,CASSATGGPDIQYF
.,TRBJ2-1,TRBV28,once,TGTGCCAGCAGTTCCCTCACAGGGATCCGCCTCTTC,CASSSLTGIRLF
.,TRBJ2-7,TRBV7-9,few,TGTGCCAGCAGCTTTCCTGGGGTACCGAACTACGAGCAGTACTTC,CASSFPGVPNYEQYF
TRBD1,TRBJ1-5,TRBV18,.,TGTGCCAGCTCACCAGGACAGGGGCAGCCCCAGCATTTT,CASSPGQGQPQHF
TRBD2,TRBJ2-7,TRBV7-2,few,TGTGCCAGCAGGTTTAGCGGGAGCTCCTACGAGCAGTACTTC,CASRFSGSSYEQYF
TRBD1,TRBJ2-1,TRBV27,.,TGTGCCAGCAGTAATGACGAGACAGGGGGGATCGATGAGCAGTTCTTC,CASSNDETGGIDEQFF
.,TRBJ2-7,TRBV11-2,once,TGTGCCAGGGGACAAACCTACGAGCAGTACTTC,CARGQTYEQYF
.,TRBJ2-2,TRBV7-8,.,TGTGCCAGCAGCTTGATGGTAGCGAGCGCGAACACCGGGGAGCTGTTTTTT,CASSLMVASANTGELFF
.,TRBJ2-7,TRBV2,few,TGTGCCAGCAAGGACAGCTACGAGCAGTACTTC,CASKDSYEQYF
TRBD2,TRBJ2-5,TRBV25-1,.,TGTGCCAGCAGTGAATCGCCGACTAGCGGGAGACAGACCCAGTACTTC,CASSESPTSGRQTQYF